The next 12 T cell receptor beta chains were all read from a single sample in a study of neoadjuvant nivolumab and ipilimumab in lung cancer. Some clones are missing from TCRdb's copy, which holds only in-frame ones; the method was immunoSEQ multiplex PCR. The sample lists approximately 26,000 clones, over 80% occurring once. The sequences come from peripheral blood, collected before neoadjuvant nivolumab, alone or with ipilimumab. The source of these receptors is an adult with non-small cell lung cancer.

The chain combines TRBV28 with TRBJ1-1, with D unresolved. The CDR3 spans 12 residues. V was clipped by 2 bases and J by 7 bases, with 8 bases between them. Per the germline V gene, CDR1 is MDHEN and CDR2 is SYDVKM. The CDR3 is CASSLHGGEAFF. The DNA for the CDR3 is TGTGCCAGCAGTTTACACGGAGGTGAAGCTTTCTTT. Variable domain in full (rest from reference TRBV28 and TRBJ1-1): DVKVTQSSRYLVKRTGEKVFLECVQDMDHENMFWYRQDPGLGLRLIYFSYDVKMKEKGDIPEGYSVSREKKERFSLILESASTNQTSMYLCASSLHGGEAFFGQGTRLTVV.

In DNA, the CDR3 is TGTGCCAGCAGCCTTAGGGCTTCACCCCTCCACTTT. It specifies CASSLRASPLHF. This chain joins TRBV6-5 and TRBJ1-6; D remains unclear. CDR1 and CDR2 (germline): MNHEY, SVGAGI. The CDR3 is 12 residues long. Trimming removed 6 bases at V and 9 bases at J, with 9 bases between.

This clone came up a few times. The chain carries TRBV11-3 and TRBJ2-5, with 7 positions matching TRBD1. The CDR3 length is 16 residues. Germline assignment: CDR1 SGHNT and CDR2 YENEEA. V lost 4 bases and J lost 0; bases outside the gene matches: 8. For the CDR3, the DNA is TGTGCCAGCAGCTCCCGGTCCGGGACAGACCAAGAGACCCAGTACTTC. Its translation: CASSSRSGTDQETQYF.

The DNA of the CDR3 is TGTGCCAGCAGCTTAGAGCGGACAGGTCTACTTGAAGCTTTCTTT. This translates into CASSLERTGLLEAFF. The chain recombines TRBV11-2 with TRBJ1-1; 7 bases agree with TRBD1. Germline V gene lookup returns CDR1 SGHAT and CDR2 FQNNGV. This CDR3 contains 15 residues. Germline trimming cut 0 bases from V and 7 bases from J; bases unmatched to any gene: 8.

The CDR3 DNA reads as TGTGCCATCAGTGAGTTCCCGCCGGTGACAGATACGCAGTATTTT. The encoded protein is CAISEFPPVTDTQYF. The chain couples TRBV10-3 to TRBJ2-3; D is ambiguous. With 1 base removed from V and 3 bases from J, the gap between germline ends came to 11 bases. Per germline, CDR1 ENHRY and CDR2 SYGVKD. The CDR3 extends over 15 amino acids.

In DNA, the CDR3 is TGTGCCAGCAGCCCAGGGGGAGGAAAAGATCGCTATCGGGGCTACACCTTC. Residues: CASSPGGGKDRYRGYTF. The rearrangement uses TRBV27 and TRBJ1-2; 7 bases map to TRBD1. Trimming cost V 6 bases and J 8 bases; bases outside gene matches: 21. Germline CDR1 is MNHEY and CDR2 is SMNVEV (reference sequence). The CDR3 contains 17 residues.

The CDR3 sequence is CASSLRGGNTEAFF. DNA of the CDR3: TGCGCCAGCAGCTTGAGGGGTGGGAACACTGAAGCTTTCTTT. This chain connects TRBV5-1 to TRBJ1-1; a weak D match, TRBD1 (5 bases). The V end was cut by 1 base, the J end by 1 base, with 8 bases between. Germline loops: CDR1 SGHRS, CDR2 YFSETQ. The CDR3 loop spans 14 amino acids.

The chain is built from TRBV6-1 and TRBJ2-7; D ambiguous. The germline V gene has CDR1 MNHNS and CDR2 SASEGT. The germline V and J ends were trimmed by 8 bases and 3 bases, with 14 bases remaining between them. The CDR3 covers 13 residues. The CDR3 bases are TGTGCCAGCGCTCTGGGATTCGTCTACGAGCAGTACTTC. Protein product: CASALGFVYEQYF.

CDR3 in DNA: TGTGCCAGCTCACCCCGGGACAGGGACCATGGCTACACCTTC. Residues: CASSPRDRDHGYTF. The chain uses TRBV18 and TRBJ1-2; 9 bases are a match to TRBD1. V was clipped by 3 bases and J by 6 bases; unmatched bases: 5. Germline CDR1 reads KGHSH; CDR2 reads LQKENI. The CDR3 has 14 residues.

The V gene is TRBV6-5, the J gene TRBJ1-6; D is perhaps TRBD1 (5 bases). Germline assignment: CDR1 MNHEY and CDR2 SVGAGI. The CDR3 covers 15 residues. Trimming took 10 bases from V and 7 from J, leaving 20 bases between them. CDR3 loop: CATRDPALTNSPLHF. CDR3 sequence (DNA): TGTGCCACCCGGGACCCGGCCCTCACAAATTCACCCCTCCACTTT.

The chain employs TRBV10-1 and TRBJ2-2, with TRBD2 identical over 10 bases. Germline CDR1 WNHNN, CDR2 SYGVQD (reference sequence). The length of the CDR3 is 15 residues. Unmatched junction bases numbered 1, after V lost 2 bases and J lost 4 bases. The CDR3 spells CASSEKRGGTGELFF. CDR3 DNA sequence: TGCGCCAGCAGTGAGAAGCGGGGGGGCACCGGGGAGCTGTTTTTT.

The chain joins TRBV4-2 to TRBJ2-5, with D possibly TRBD2 on 6 matching bases. Trimming cost V 3 bases and J 2 bases, with 13 bases left between them. The CDR3 consists of 15 residues. CDR1 is LGHNA and CDR2 is YNFKEQ in the germline V gene. The CDR3 bases are TGTGCCAGCAGCCATTCGCGGGGTATGCAAGAGACCCAGTACTTC. Amino acids: CASSHSRGMQETQYF.